Presented here are 17 T cell receptor beta chains from one specimen sequenced in a study of Tregs in tolerant kidney transplant recipients. The table came from immunoSEQ multiplex PCR; TCRdb's copy has only in-frame clones and leaves some out. The sample holds 100,000 or so clones; 80% to 95% are singletons and the top ten take under 2%. Mixed chimerism was transient after nonmyeloablative marrow transplants from related graft donors. Sequencing was performed on CD4+ T cells from blood (PBMCs), taken 12 months after the transplant. The receptors originated from a human patient who received a combined kidney and bone marrow transplant. The graft donor may account for some of the T cells.

Here the CDR3 reads CASSFGRSGNTIYF. The CDR3 DNA reads TGTGCCAGCAGCTTTGGCAGGTCTGGAAACACCATATATTTT. V is TRBV7-2 and J is TRBJ1-3, with D uncertain. The ends were cut back, 3 bases at V and 1 base at J, with 7 bases in the middle. This CDR3 is built from 14 residues. The germline V gene encodes CDR1 SGHTA and CDR2 FQGNSA.

J is TRBJ2-5 and V is TRBV13; 11 bases are a match to TRBD1. The CDR3 spans 16 residues. CDR1 and CDR2 from the germline V gene are PRHDT and FYEKMQ (reference sequence). V was clipped by 3 bases and J by 5 bases; unmatched bases: 8. CDR3 DNA: TGTGCCAGCAGCTTTCGGACAGGGGGCGCGTCGGAGACCCAGTACTTC. This sequence encodes CASSFRTGGASETQYF.

The chain joins TRBV4-1 to TRBJ2-7; a possible D gene is TRBD2 (5 bases). The CDR3 spans 18 residues. V lost 3 bases, J lost 0 bases, and 21 bases lay in between. Per germline, CDR1 MGHRA and CDR2 YSYEKL. The DNA for the CDR3 is TGCGCCAGCAGCCATCAATGGTCAAGGAGCGGCCTCTCCTACGAGCAGTACTTC. Protein sequence: CASSHQWSRSGLSYEQYF.

The gene calls are TRBV7-2 and TRBJ2-7, with D uncertain. Germline CDR1 SGHTA, CDR2 FQGNSA. The germline V and J ends were trimmed by 6 bases and 6 bases, with 12 bases remaining between them. The CDR3 totals 12 residues. This CDR3 is CASSSYLSEQYF. In nucleotides, the CDR3 is TGTGCCAGCAGTTCATATTTGAGCGAGCAGTACTTC.

The chain combines TRBV5-1 with TRBJ1-2, with 9 positions matching TRBD1. Germline V gene data show CDR1 as SGHRS and CDR2 as YFSETQ. V dropped 2 bases and J dropped 4; count of bases not matched to a gene: 12. CDR3 length: 17 residues. This CDR3 is CASSFPRDREEGYGYTF. For the CDR3, the DNA is TGCGCCAGCAGCTTCCCCCGGGACAGGGAAGAGGGCTATGGCTACACCTTC.

In its sample, this clone was seen a few times. CDR3 protein: CASSGTGNTIYF. The CDR3 DNA follows: TGTGCCAGCTCCGGTACGGGAAACACCATATATTTT. The V and J genes are TRBV2 and TRBJ1-3; no definite D call. The V end was cut by 8 bases, the J end by 4 bases, with 9 bases between. Germline CDR1 reads SNHLY; CDR2 reads FYNNEI. This CDR3 contains 12 residues. The variable domain in full, with the rest retrieved from reference TRBV2 and TRBJ1-3, is EPEVTQTPSHQVTQMGQEVILRCVPISNHLYFYWYRQILGQKVEFLVSFYNNEISEKSEIFDDQFSVERPDGSNFTLKIRSTKLEDSAMYFCASSGTGNTIYFGEGSWLTVV.

Concerning this clone itself: Germline is not matched at one junction end, which may reflect a read error. The CDR3 loop is CASSLGTGYNERFF. CDR3 bases: TGTGCCAGCAGCTTAGGTACAGGGTACAATGAGCGGTTCTTC. J is TRBJ2-1 and V is TRBV7-6; D may be TRBD1 (6 bases). The CDR3 totals 14 residues. Germline CDR1 SGHVS, CDR2 FNYEAQ.

V is TRBV4-3 and J is TRBJ2-5; a possible D gene is TRBD1 (5 bases). Germline CDR1 LGHNA, CDR2 YSLEER. The CDR3 is made up of 16 amino acids. Trimming pared 0 bases from V and 1 base from J, leaving 12 bases between. The chain's CDR3 is CASSQDQGGFQETQYF. CDR3 nucleotide sequence: TGCGCCAGCAGCCAAGATCAGGGCGGATTCCAAGAGACCCAGTACTTC.

The V and J genes are TRBV9 and TRBJ1-1, with TRBD1 matching 8 bases. V dropped 4 bases and J dropped 7; count of bases not matched to a gene: 18. The CDR3 is 17 residues long. Germline CDR1 SGDLS, CDR2 YYNGEE. CDR3 nucleotide sequence: TGTGCCAGCAGCCCCCACGGGGCCCACAGGGGGTGGAATGAAGCTTTCTTT. This encodes CASSPHGAHRGWNEAFF.

The CDR3 sequence is CASSQGGGGPGYEQYF. The CDR3 DNA follows: TGCGCCAGCAGCCAAGGAGGGGGGGGGCCGGGGTACGAGCAGTACTTC. V is TRBV4-1 and J is TRBJ2-7; the D gene is possibly TRBD2 (7 bases). Germline V gives CDR1 MGHRA, CDR2 YSYEKL. CDR3 length: 16 residues. Trimming removed 1 base at V and 4 bases at J, with 17 bases between.

The chain has TRBV4-2 and TRBJ2-2, with TRBD2 matching over 10 bases. J lost 7 bases, V lost 8 bases, and 13 bases had no gene match. This CDR3 comprises 16 residues. The germline gives CDR1 LGHNA, CDR2 YNFKEQ. The CDR3 region has the DNA TGTGCCAGCGCAGAAGTTCCTAGCGGGGGTAACGGGGAGCTGTTTTTT. Translation: CASAEVPSGGNGELFF.

V usage is TRBV15 and J usage is TRBJ2-1, with 7 bases lining up with TRBD2. V was pared by 1 base and J by 5 bases, with 20 bases of the junction left unmatched. The CDR3 consists of 20 residues. Germline lookup yields CDR1 LNHNV and CDR2 YYDKDF (reference sequence). DNA of the CDR3: TGTGCCACCAGCAGAGGTGGGCGGGAGCAAACATCTCCCAACCACAATGAGCAGTTCTTC. Its translation is CATSRGGREQTSPNHNEQFF. Supplemented by reference TRBV15 and TRBJ2-1, the full variable domain reads DAMVIQNPRYQVTQFGKPVTLSCSQTLNHNVMYWYQQKSSQAPKLLFHYYDKDFNNEADTPDNFQSRRPNTSFCFLDIRSPGLGDTAMYLCATSRGGREQTSPNHNEQFFGPGTRLTVL.

This clone was observed a few times. J is TRBJ1-3 and V is TRBV2, with D possibly being TRBD1 (6 bases). CDR1 is SNHLY, CDR2 FYNNEI, per germline. V shed 5 bases and J shed 0 bases, with 14 bases lying between them. This CDR3 is 16 amino acids long. CDR3 DNA: TGTGCCAGCAGTTGGACAGACAATTCCTCTGGAAACACCATATATTTT. As protein: CASSWTDNSSGNTIYF.

The chain recombines TRBV7-9 with TRBJ1-1; TRBD1 matches at 10 bases. Germline V gene data show CDR1 as SEHNR and CDR2 as FQNEAQ (reference sequence). The CDR3 has 16 residues. The junction had 8 bases not matched to a gene; V was cut back by 1 base and J by 6 bases. DNA of the CDR3: TGTGCCAGCAGCTTAGGGGACAGGGGACGGTCCTCTGAAGCTTTCTTT. Protein product: CASSLGDRGRSSEAFF.

The chain combines TRBV5-4 with TRBJ2-7; 10 nucleotides line up with TRBD2. V lost 3 bases, J lost 7 bases, and 10 bases stayed unmatched. The germline V gene has CDR1 SGHNT and CDR2 YYREEE (reference sequence). The CDR3 runs to 15 residues. The CDR3 DNA reads TGTGCCAGCAGCTCAGCGGGAGGGCCAGCGGGGGAGCAGTACTTC. Residues: CASSSAGGPAGEQYF.

This chain uses TRBV30 with TRBJ2-7, with D possibly matching TRBD2 (5 bases). The CDR3 consists of 15 residues. The V gene lost 4 bases and the J gene lost 3 bases, with 19 bases spanning the gap. CDR1 and CDR2 from the germline V gene are GTSNPN and SVGIG (reference sequence). This chain's CDR3 is CAWNLGQVGSYEQYF. The CDR3 region has the DNA TGTGCCTGGAACCTCGGGCAGGTAGGGAGCTACGAGCAGTACTTC.

The chain couples TRBV7-2 to TRBJ2-1; 7 bases are a match to TRBD2. Germline V gene lookup returns CDR1 SGHTA and CDR2 FQGNSA. The V and J ends lost 4 bases and 4 bases, in that order; junction bases with no gene match: 4. The CDR3 loop spans 14 amino acids. The CDR3 is CASSSPGGYNEQFF. In DNA, the CDR3 is TGTGCCAGCAGCTCACCGGGAGGATACAATGAGCAGTTCTTC.